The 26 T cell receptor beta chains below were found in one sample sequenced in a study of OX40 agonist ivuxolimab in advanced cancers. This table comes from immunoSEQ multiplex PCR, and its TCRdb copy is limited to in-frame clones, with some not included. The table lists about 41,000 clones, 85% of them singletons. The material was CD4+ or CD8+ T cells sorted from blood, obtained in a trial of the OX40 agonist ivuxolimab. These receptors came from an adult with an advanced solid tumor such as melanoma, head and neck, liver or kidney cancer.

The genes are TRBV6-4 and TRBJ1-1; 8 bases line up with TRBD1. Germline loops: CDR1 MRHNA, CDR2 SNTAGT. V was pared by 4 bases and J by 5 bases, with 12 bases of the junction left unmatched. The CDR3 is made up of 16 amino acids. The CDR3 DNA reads TGTGCCAGCAGTGTGGGGCCAGGGGGCGGAACGACTGAAGCTTTCTTT. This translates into CASSVGPGGGTTEAFF.

CDR3 nucleotides: TGTGCCAGCAGCCCTAGTCAGAATGAGCAGTTCTTC. Encoded protein: CASSPSQNEQFF. The chain combines TRBV6-1 with TRBJ2-1; D is unresolved. Germline V gives CDR1 MNHNS, CDR2 SASEGT. The length of the CDR3 is 12 residues. V lost 6 bases to trimming and J lost 7 bases, with 10 bases between them.

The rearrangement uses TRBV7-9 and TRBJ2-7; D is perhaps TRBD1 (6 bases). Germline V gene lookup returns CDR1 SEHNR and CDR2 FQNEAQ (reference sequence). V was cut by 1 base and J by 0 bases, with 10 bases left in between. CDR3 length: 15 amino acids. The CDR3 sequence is CASSLGDTSSYEQYF. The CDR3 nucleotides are TGTGCCAGCAGCTTAGGGGACACTTCCTCCTACGAGCAGTACTTC.

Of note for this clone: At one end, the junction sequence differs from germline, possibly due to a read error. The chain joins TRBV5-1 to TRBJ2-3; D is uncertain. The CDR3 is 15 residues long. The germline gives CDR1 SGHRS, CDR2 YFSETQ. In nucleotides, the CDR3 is TGCGCCAGCAGCTTCGGGCAGTCGGGCACAGATACACAGTATTTT. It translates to CASSFGQSGTDTQYF.

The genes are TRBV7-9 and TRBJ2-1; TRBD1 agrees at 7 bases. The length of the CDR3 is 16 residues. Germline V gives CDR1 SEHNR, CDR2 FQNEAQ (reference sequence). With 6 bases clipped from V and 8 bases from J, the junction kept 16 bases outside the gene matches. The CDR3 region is CASSSTGARDGDEQFF. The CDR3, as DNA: TGTGCCAGCAGTTCTACAGGGGCCAGGGACGGGGATGAGCAGTTCTTC.

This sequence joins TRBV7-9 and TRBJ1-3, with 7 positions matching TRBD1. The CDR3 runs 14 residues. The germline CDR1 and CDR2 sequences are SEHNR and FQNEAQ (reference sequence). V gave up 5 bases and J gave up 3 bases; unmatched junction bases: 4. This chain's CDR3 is CASSPTGSGNTIYF. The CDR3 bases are TGTGCCAGCAGCCCGACAGGGAGTGGAAACACCATATATTTT.

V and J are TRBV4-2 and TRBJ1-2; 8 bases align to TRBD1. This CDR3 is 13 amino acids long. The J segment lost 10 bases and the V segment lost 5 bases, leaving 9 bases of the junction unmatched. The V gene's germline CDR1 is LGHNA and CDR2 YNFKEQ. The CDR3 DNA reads TGTGCCAGCAGCTTGTCCGGGACAGGCCACTACACCTTC. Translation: CASSLSGTGHYTF.

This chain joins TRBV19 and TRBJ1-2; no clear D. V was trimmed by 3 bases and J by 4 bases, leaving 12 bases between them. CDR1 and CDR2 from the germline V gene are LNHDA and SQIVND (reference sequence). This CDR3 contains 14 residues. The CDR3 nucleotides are TGTGCCAGTAGTATTGGCAGAGTATCCTATGGCTACACCTTC. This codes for CASSIGRVSYGYTF.

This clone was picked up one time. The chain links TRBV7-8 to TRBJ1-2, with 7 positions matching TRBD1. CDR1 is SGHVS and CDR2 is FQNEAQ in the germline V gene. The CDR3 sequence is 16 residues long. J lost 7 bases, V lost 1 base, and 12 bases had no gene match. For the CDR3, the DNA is TGTGCCAGCAGCTTAGAGTTAAGCAGGGGGAGGGCTGGCTACACCTTC. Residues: CASSLELSRGRAGYTF.

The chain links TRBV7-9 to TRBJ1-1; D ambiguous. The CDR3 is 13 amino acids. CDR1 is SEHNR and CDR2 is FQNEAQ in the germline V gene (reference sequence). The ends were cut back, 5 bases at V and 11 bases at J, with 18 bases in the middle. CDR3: CASSGRMSQGAFF. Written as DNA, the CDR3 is TGTGCCAGCAGCGGACGGATGAGCCAAGGGGCTTTCTTT.

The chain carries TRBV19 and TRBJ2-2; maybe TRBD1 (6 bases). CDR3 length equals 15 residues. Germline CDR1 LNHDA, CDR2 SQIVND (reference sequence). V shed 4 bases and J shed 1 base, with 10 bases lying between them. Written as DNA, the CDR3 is TGTGCCAGTAGTACCCCGGACAGGAACACCGGGGAGCTGTTTTTT. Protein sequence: CASSTPDRNTGELFF. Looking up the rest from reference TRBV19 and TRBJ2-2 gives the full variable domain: DGGITQSPKYLFRKEGQNVTLSCEQNLNHDAMYWYRQDPGQGLRLIYYSQIVNDFQKGDIAEGYSVSREKKESFPLTVTSAQKNPTAFYLCASSTPDRNTGELFFGEGSRLTVL.

CDR3 nucleotide sequence: TGTGCCAGCAGCTTAGCCCCGACGGCAGCTTATGAGCAGTTCTTC. Its translation is CASSLAPTAAYEQFF. V is TRBV7-2 and J is TRBJ2-1; no clear D gene. The CDR3 contains 15 residues. Germline V gene lookup returns CDR1 SGHTA and CDR2 FQGNSA. V was trimmed by 0 bases and J by 8 bases, leaving 14 bases between them.

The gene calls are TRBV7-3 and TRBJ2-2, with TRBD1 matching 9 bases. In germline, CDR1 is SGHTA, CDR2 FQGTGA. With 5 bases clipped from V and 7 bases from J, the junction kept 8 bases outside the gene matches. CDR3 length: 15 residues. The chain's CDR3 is CASSGQGRAGGELFF. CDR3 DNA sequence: TGTGCCAGCAGCGGACAGGGGCGGGCCGGCGGGGAGCTGTTTTTT.

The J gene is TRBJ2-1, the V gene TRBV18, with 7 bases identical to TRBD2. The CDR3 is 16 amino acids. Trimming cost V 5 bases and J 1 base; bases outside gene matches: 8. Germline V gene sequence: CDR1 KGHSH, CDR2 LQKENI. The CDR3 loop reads CASSSVSGWSYNEQFF. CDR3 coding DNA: TGTGCCAGCTCATCGGTTAGCGGGTGGTCCTACAATGAGCAGTTCTTC.

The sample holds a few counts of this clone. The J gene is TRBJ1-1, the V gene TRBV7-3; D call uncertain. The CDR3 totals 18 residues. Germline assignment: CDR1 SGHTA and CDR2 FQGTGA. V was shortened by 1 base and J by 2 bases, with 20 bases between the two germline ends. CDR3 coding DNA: TGTGCCAGCAGCTTAATCTCGGCGGGCCGGGGAGGTAACACTGAAGCTTTCTTT. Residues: CASSLISAGRGGNTEAFF.

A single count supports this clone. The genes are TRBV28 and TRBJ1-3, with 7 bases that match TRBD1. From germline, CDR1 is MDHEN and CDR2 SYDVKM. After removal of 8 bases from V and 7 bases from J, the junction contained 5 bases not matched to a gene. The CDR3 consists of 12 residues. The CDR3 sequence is CASVQGRNTIYF. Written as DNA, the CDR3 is TGTGCCAGCGTACAGGGGCGGAACACCATATATTTT. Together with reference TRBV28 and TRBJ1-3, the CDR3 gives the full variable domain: DVKVTQSSRYLVKRTGEKVFLECVQDMDHENMFWYRQDPGLGLRLIYFSYDVKMKEKGDIPEGYSVSREKKERFSLILESASTNQTSMYLCASVQGRNTIYFGEGSWLTVV.

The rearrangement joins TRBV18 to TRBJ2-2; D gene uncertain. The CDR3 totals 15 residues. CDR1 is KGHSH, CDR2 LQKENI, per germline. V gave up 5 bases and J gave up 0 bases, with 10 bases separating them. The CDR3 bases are TGTGCCAGCTCAGAAGGACCGCCGAACACCGGGGAGCTGTTTTTT. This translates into CASSEGPPNTGELFF.

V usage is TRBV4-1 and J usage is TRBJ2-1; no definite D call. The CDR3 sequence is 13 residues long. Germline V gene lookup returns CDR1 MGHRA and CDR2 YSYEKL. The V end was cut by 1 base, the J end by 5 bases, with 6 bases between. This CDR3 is CASSQGGNNEQFF. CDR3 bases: TGCGCCAGCAGCCAAGGGGGAAACAATGAGCAGTTCTTC.

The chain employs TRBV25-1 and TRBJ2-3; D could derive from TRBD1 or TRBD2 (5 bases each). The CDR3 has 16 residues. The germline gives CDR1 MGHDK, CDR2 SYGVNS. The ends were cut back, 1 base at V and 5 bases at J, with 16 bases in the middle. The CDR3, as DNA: TGTGCCAGCAGTGAATTTATGGGGGAGAGGGTAGATACGCAGTATTTT. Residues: CASSEFMGERVDTQYF.

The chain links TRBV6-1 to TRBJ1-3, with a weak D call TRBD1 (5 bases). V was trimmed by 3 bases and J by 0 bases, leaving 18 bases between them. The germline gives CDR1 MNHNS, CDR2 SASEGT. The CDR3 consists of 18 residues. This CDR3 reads CASSDAGRLSPSGNTIYF. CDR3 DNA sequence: TGTGCCAGCAGTGACGCAGGGCGGCTTAGTCCCTCTGGAAACACCATATATTTT.

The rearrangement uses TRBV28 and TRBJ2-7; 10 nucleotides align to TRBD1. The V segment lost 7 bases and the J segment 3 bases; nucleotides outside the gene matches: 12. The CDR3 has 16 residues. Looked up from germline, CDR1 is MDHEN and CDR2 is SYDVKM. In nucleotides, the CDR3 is TGTGCCAGCAACCCACGGGGGACAGGGGAACGCTACGAGCAGTACTTC. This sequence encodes CASNPRGTGERYEQYF.

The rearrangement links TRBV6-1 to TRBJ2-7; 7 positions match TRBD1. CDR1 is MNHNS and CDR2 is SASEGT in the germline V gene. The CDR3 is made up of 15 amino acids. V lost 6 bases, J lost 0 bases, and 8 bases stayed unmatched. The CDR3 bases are TGTGCCAGCAGCGCCGGGACAGCCCTCTCCTACGAGCAGTACTTC. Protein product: CASSAGTALSYEQYF.

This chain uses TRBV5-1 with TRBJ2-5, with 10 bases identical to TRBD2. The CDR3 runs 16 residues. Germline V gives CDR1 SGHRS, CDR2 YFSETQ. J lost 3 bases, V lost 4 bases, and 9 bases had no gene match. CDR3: CASSDFSGGREETQYF. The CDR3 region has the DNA TGCGCCAGCAGCGACTTTAGCGGGGGGAGGGAAGAGACCCAGTACTTC.

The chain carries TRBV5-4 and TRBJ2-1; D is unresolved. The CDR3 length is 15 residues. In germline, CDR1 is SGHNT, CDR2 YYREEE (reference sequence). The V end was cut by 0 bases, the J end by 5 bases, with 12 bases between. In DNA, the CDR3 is TGTGCCAGCAGCTTGGAGGTAGCTAGAGACAATGAGCAGTTCTTC. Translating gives CASSLEVARDNEQFF. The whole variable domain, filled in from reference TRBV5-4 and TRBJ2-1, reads ETGVTQSPTHLIKTRGQQVTLRCSSQSGHNTVSWYQQALGQGPQFIFQYYREEENGRGNFPPRFSGLQFPNYSSELNVNALELDDSALYLCASSLEVARDNEQFFGPGTRLTVL.

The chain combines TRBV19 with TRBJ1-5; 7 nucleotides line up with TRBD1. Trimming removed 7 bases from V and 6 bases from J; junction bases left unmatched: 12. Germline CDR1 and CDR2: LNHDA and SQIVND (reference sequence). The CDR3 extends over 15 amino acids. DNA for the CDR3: TGTGCCAGTATTGGCGGCAGGGGGGATTTTCAGCCCCAGCATTTT. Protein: CASIGGRGDFQPQHF.

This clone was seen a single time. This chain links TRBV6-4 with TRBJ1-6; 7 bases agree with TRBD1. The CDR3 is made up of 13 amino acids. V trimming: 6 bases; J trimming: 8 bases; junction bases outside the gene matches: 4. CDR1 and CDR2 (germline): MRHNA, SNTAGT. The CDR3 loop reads CASRQGWDSPLHF. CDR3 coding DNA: TGTGCCAGCAGACAGGGGTGGGATTCACCCCTCCACTTT.